This T cell receptor beta chain was sequenced for a study of beta chain features in type 1 diabetes. General study points: The question left open here concerned HLA type influencing TCRB rearrangement. TCRB CDR3 length was moderately but significantly reduced in all four CD4+ subsets of Type 1 diabetes patients. When VDJ junctions were examined, type 1 diabetes patients showed fewer insertions and more deletions.

The whole isolated RNA underwent reverse transcription, so sequencing captured expressed TCRB transcripts. Clones were sequenced by immunoSEQ multiplex PCR, and TCRdb holds only the in-frame ones, with some missing. This sample has 350,000 to 450,000 clones; approximately 15% occur once, and the top ten carry 0.035% to 0.04%. Germline V gene lookup returns CDR1 SGHTA and CDR2 FQGTGA. V shed 5 bases, J shed 2 bases, and the junction held 4 bases outside the gene matches. The CDR3 runs 14 residues. To note about this clone: Its antigen is undetermined.

The chain combines TRBV7-3 with TRBJ2-3, with 7 positions matching TRBD1. The source is a man younger than 45 in good health. Sequenced input: naive CD4+ T cells from blood. The DNA for the CDR3 is TGTGCCAGCAGCCAACAGGGGCACACAGATACGCAGTATTTT. It encodes CASSQQGHTDTQYF.